The clone carrying this T cell receptor (beta chain) was detected once. This sample is part of a study of blood T cell repertoires in COVID-19. The overall study: COVID-19 samples, acute and convalescent, were from the United States, Italy and Spain. Nucleic acid was either cDNA or gDNA, and it came from T cells, B-cell-depleted T cells, or PBMCs.

The CDR3 is 15 residues long. Trimming pared 4 bases from V and 2 bases from J, leaving 11 bases between. The germline CDR1 and CDR2 sequences are LGHDT and YNNKEL (reference sequence). Data came from immunoSEQ multiplex PCR; TCRdb stores just in-frame clones and leaves some out. The profile covers 350,000 or so clones, with roughly 87% appearing a single time and around 3.9% taken by the ten largest. The chain is built from TRBV3-1 (or the pseudogene TRBV3-2) and TRBJ1-4, with a tentative D call TRBD1 (6 bases). Sequencing input: peripheral blood. This sequence was found in a woman aged 60 to 75 with COVID-19, enrolled during active disease. The DNA for the CDR3 is TGTGCCAGCAGCCGGTCAGGGGCGACTAATGAAAAACTGTTTTTT. It yields the protein CASSRSGATNEKLFF.